This TCR beta chain was sequenced for a study of PD-1 blockade in classical Hodgkin lymphoma. Study outcomes and limitations: What caused the repertoire differences, perhaps disease activity or prior therapy, remains undefined. Newly diagnosed patients reportedly had lower baseline TCR diversity than healthy donors.

J gave up 4 bases and V 4 bases, and 10 bases lay outside the gene matches. Germline V CDR1 and CDR2: MNHEY, SVGAGI. This CDR3 comprises 16 residues. Sequencing used immunoSEQ multiplex PCR; TCRdb keeps in-frame clones, though not all of them. Among about 34,000 clones, roughly 90% were seen once, and the ten largest hold 0.22%. Time point specified: newly diagnosed, previously untreated cHL patient sample. Negative magnetic selection isolated CD4+ T cells from thawed PBMCs. Concerning this clone: The antigen remains undetermined.

The sample consisted of CD4+ T cells from blood. This TCR derives from a human donor with classical Hodgkin lymphoma. The rearrangement links TRBV6-5 to TRBJ1-2; 9 positions agree with TRBD1. DNA for the CDR3: TGTGCCAGCAGTTCATTAACAGGGGGCTTTGGCTATGGCTACACCTTC. It specifies CASSSLTGGFGYGYTF.